This T cell receptor beta chain was captured by sequencing in a study of T cell responses to AZD1222 COVID-19 vaccine. Study details: Doses given second, at about 4 or about 12 weeks, were pooled.

General study findings and limits: Vaccine-associated CD4 TCRs ranged over spike, dominating at 160-218 and 743-854. The peak T cell response came first, and repertoires were sampled only after it.

The count of this clone is one. Its target is unknown. This CDR3 has 13 residues. The germline V and J ends were trimmed by 6 bases and 2 bases, with 9 bases remaining between them. The data were produced by immunoSEQ multiplex PCR, yet TCRdb's version contains in-frame clones alone and is incomplete. The sample yields some 130,000 clones, roughly 90% seen once. Here the sequenced sample was peripheral blood, taken on day 0 of AZD1222 vaccination. The V and J genes are TRBV12-3 or TRBV12-4 and TRBJ2-3, with a tentative D call TRBD1 (6 bases). The sequence derives from an adult in good health. CDR3 loop: CASSKGDTDTQYF. The DNA for the CDR3 is TGTGCCAGCAGCAAGGGGGACACAGATACGCAGTATTTT.